One and the same sample provided the 4 T cell receptor beta chains below, sequenced in a study of vaccination and CD4 T cells after COVID-19. This sample's treatment: roughly 10-day PBMC culture with coronavirus spike peptide pools or control peptides (ViraFEST assay). The assay that was used to sequence DNA from cultured CD4+ T cells was the Oncomine TCR Beta short-read assay. Using its own MiXCR run on the PCR reads, TCRdb lists one record per CDR3 protein. This sample has roughly 17,000 distinct CDR3 sequences; under 25% occur once, and the top ten carry more than 7.5%. These receptors are not linked to any known antigen. Sequencing was carried out using cultured CD4+ T cells from blood. These receptors originate from a human donor with COVID-19.

The chain is built from TRBV28 and TRBJ2-3; possible D gene TRBD1, 5 bases. V shed 6 bases and J shed 3 bases, with 13 bases lying between them. The CDR3 is made up of 14 amino acids. Germline-derived CDR1 and CDR2 are MDHEN and SYDVKM. The DNA for the CDR3 is TGTGCCAGCAGATCTCAGGGTGGGACAGATACGCAGTATTTT. Its protein is CASRSQGGTDTQYF.

The CDR3 sequence is CASSRGRVYQETQYF. CDR3 nucleotide sequence: TGTGCCAGTAGTAGGGGGAGGGTATACCAAGAGACCCAGTACTTC. The genes are TRBV19 and TRBJ2-5, with 7 bases identical to TRBD2. The CDR3 covers 15 residues. Per the germline V gene, CDR1 is LNHDA and CDR2 is SQIVND (reference sequence). After removal of 4 bases from V and 0 bases from J, the junction contained 5 bases not matched to a gene. Drawing the rest from reference TRBV19 and TRBJ2-5, the complete variable domain is DGGITQSPKYLFRKEGQNVTLSCEQNLNHDAMYWYRQDPGQGLRLIYYSQIVNDFQKGDIAEGYSVSREKKESFPLTVTSAQKNPTAFYLCASSRGRVYQETQYFGPGTRLLVL.

This clonotype was observed a few times. For the CDR3, the DNA is TGCAGCGTTGCGCCAAAAGAGACCCAGTACTTC. Translating it yields CSVAPKETQYF. The chain couples TRBV29-1 to TRBJ2-5, with D uncertain. In germline, CDR1 is SQVTM, CDR2 ANQGSEA. V shed 4 bases and J shed 3 bases, with 6 bases lying between them. This CDR3 contains 11 residues.

This chain joins TRBV10-1 and TRBJ2-7, with TRBD1 as a possible D gene (6 bases). The CDR3 runs 13 residues. The V end was cut by 3 bases, the J end by 4 bases, with 10 bases between. Per the germline V gene, CDR1 is WNHNN and CDR2 is SYGVQD (reference sequence). The DNA for the CDR3 is TGCGCCAGCAGTGACCACAGGGTATACGAGCAGTACTTC. Amino acid sequence: CASSDHRVYEQYF.